The 11 T cell receptor beta chains below all came from one sample that was sequenced in a study of beta chain features in type 1 diabetes. Points from the study as a whole: Researchers report that Type 1 diabetes patients had moderately but significantly shorter TCRB CDR3s across all four CD4+ subsets.

No antigen is known for these receptors. All of the isolated RNA was reverse transcribed, so expressed TCRB transcripts were sequenced. Using immunoSEQ multiplex PCR, the repertoire was profiled, and TCRdb retains in-frame clones only, with some absent. This table has around 650,000 clones, 12% appearing once. Sequenced material: naive CD4+ T cells from blood. Receptor source: a man in his thirties or forties with type 1 diabetes.

CDR3 nucleotide sequence: TGCGCCAGCAGCTGGGACAGTACCCAAGAGACCCAGTACTTC. Protein: CASSWDSTQETQYF. The chain couples TRBV5-1 to TRBJ2-5; TRBD1 matches 7 bases. The CDR3 totals 14 residues. Looked up from germline, CDR1 is SGHRS and CDR2 is YFSETQ. The V gene end was trimmed by 3 bases and the J gene end by 1 base; junction bases not matched to a gene: 3.

This clone has just a few counts. The gene calls are TRBV11-2 and TRBJ2-6; D unresolved. Germline CDR1 is SGHAT and CDR2 is FQNNGV. V was clipped by 5 bases and J by 2 bases, with 13 bases between them. CDR3 size: 16 residues. The chain's CDR3 is CASSPSWAAGANVLTF. The CDR3 DNA follows: TGTGCCAGCAGCCCCAGTTGGGCAGCTGGGGCCAACGTCCTGACTTTC.

This rearrangement joins TRBV5-6 to TRBJ2-5, with 7 bases fitting TRBD2. CDR3 length: 15 amino acids. CDR1 and CDR2 (germline): SGHDT, YYEEEE. The V and J ends lost 0 bases and 2 bases, in that order; junction bases with no gene match: 4. CDR3 in DNA: TGTGCCAGCAGCTTGGCCGGGGGACTACAAGAGACCCAGTACTTC. This translates into CASSLAGGLQETQYF.

This chain links TRBV5-5 with TRBJ2-2; possible D gene TRBD1, 5 bases. Per germline, CDR1 SGHKS and CDR2 YYEKEE (reference sequence). Trimming removed 4 bases from V and 7 bases from J, with 11 bases in between. CDR3 length equals 13 residues. CDR3 DNA sequence: TGTGCCAGCAGCCAGGGCGAAGGCGGGGAGCTGTTTTTT. Protein: CASSQGEGGELFF.

This clone has just a few counts. V is TRBV5-1 and J is TRBJ2-3; no clear D gene. Germline assignment: CDR1 SGHRS and CDR2 YFSETQ. CDR3 length equals 18 residues. Trimming took 1 base from V and 2 from J, leaving 20 bases between them. For the CDR3, the DNA is TGCGCCAGCAGCTTGTTAGCCCCATCCGTTCCTGACACAGATACGCAGTATTTT. Translating gives CASSLLAPSVPDTDTQYF.

The J gene is TRBJ2-7, the V gene TRBV4-3, with 8 bases that match TRBD1. The V and J ends lost 0 bases and 0 bases, in that order; junction bases with no gene match: 7. This CDR3 comprises 17 residues. Germline CDR1 and CDR2: LGHNA and YSLEER. CDR3 sequence: CASSQEAGTGYSYEQYF. The CDR3 nucleotides are TGCGCCAGCAGCCAAGAGGCCGGGACAGGATACTCCTACGAGCAGTACTTC.

The rearrangement uses TRBV9 and TRBJ1-1; D call uncertain. Germline lookup yields CDR1 SGDLS and CDR2 YYNGEE. The CDR3 loop spans 15 amino acids. Trimming removed 2 bases at V and 2 bases at J, with 13 bases between. Here the CDR3 DNA reads TGTGCCAGCAGCGTCCAGGACGGGAGAAACACTGAAGCTTTCTTT. It is translated as CASSVQDGRNTEAFF.

This clone was seen just once. This sequence joins TRBV11-2 and TRBJ2-5; tentatively, D is TRBD2 (7 bases). The V end lost 0 bases, the J end lost 5 bases, and 13 bases lay between the germline ends. Germline values: CDR1 SGHAT, CDR2 FQNNGV. The CDR3 is made up of 15 amino acids. In nucleotides, the CDR3 is TGTGCCAGCAGCTTAGAGGGGGGGCAGGGTGAGACCCAGTACTTC. It specifies CASSLEGGQGETQYF.

The rearrangement uses TRBV15 and TRBJ1-1; D unresolved. Deletions cut 0 bases from V and 1 base from J, with 6 bases between. The CDR3 runs 14 residues. Germline lookup yields CDR1 LNHNV and CDR2 YYDKDF (reference sequence). The chain's CDR3 is CATSRDPKNTEAFF. The CDR3 coding sequence is TGTGCCACCAGCAGAGATCCCAAGAACACTGAAGCTTTCTTT.

V gene TRBV4-3 combines with J gene TRBJ1-2; no clear D gene. Germline loops: CDR1 LGHNA, CDR2 YSLEER. Trimming took 4 bases from V and 1 from J, leaving 13 bases between them. The CDR3 spans 15 residues. The CDR3: CASSPQANLNYGYTF. In nucleotides, the CDR3 is TGCGCCAGCAGCCCCCAGGCCAATCTTAACTATGGCTACACCTTC.

The chain combines TRBV5-8 with TRBJ2-5; D call uncertain. The V end was cut by 4 bases, the J end by 2 bases, with 12 bases between. Germline assignment: CDR1 SGHTS and CDR2 YDEGEE. The CDR3 is made up of 14 amino acids. The CDR3 bases are TGTGCCAGCAGCCCCCGCGCCGGACAAGAGACCCAGTACTTC. Its protein product is CASSPRAGQETQYF. Based on the CDR3 plus reference TRBV5-8 and TRBJ2-5, the full variable domain is EAGVTQSPTHLIKTRGQQATLRCSPISGHTSVYWYQQALGLGLQFLLWYDEGEERNRGNFPPRFSGRQFPNYSSELNVNALELEDSALYLCASSPRAGQETQYFGPGTRLLVL.